The 8 T cell receptor beta chains below come from one sample, sequenced in a study of T cell responses to AZD1222 COVID-19 vaccine. Profiling relied on immunoSEQ multiplex PCR, and the TCRdb table lists in-frame clones only, not all of them. The sample consists of around 89,000 clones, around 89% of them appearing once. The sequencing used peripheral blood, collected 28 days after the second AZD1222 dose. The receptors stem from an adult who received the AZD1222 COVID-19 vaccine.

V gene TRBV15 combines with J gene TRBJ2-2; TRBD1 matches at 12 bases. The CDR3 is 17 residues long. V lost 8 bases to trimming and J lost 3 bases; unmatched junction nucleotides: 10. Germline V gene sequence: CDR1 LNHNV, CDR2 YYDKDF (reference sequence). The chain's CDR3 is CATSGQGARLDTGELFF. The CDR3 DNA sequence: TGTGCCACCTCGGGACAGGGGGCGCGTCTAGACACCGGGGAGCTGTTTTTT.

V gene TRBV7-6 combines with J gene TRBJ2-1, with TRBD1 matching over 8 bases. V was clipped by 6 bases and J by 6 bases; unmatched bases: 10. There are 15 residues in the CDR3. Germline values: CDR1 SGHVS, CDR2 FNYEAQ. CDR3 region: CASSTSGQAFNEQFF. As DNA, the CDR3 is TGTGCCAGCAGTACCTCGGGACAGGCGTTCAATGAGCAGTTCTTC. The full variable domain, in which reference TRBV7-6 and TRBJ2-1 provide the parts outside the CDR3, is GAGVSQSPRYKVTKRGQDVALRCDPISGHVSLYWYRQALGQGPEFLTYFNYEAQQDKSGLPNDRFSAERPEGSISTLTIQRTEQRDSAMYRCASSTSGQAFNEQFFGPGTRLTVL.

Only one count was recorded for this clone. The chain is built from TRBV11-2 and TRBJ1-5; D unclear. This CDR3 is built from 15 residues. Trimming removed 4 bases at V and 5 bases at J, with 15 bases between. Germline lookup yields CDR1 SGHAT and CDR2 FQNNGV. CDR3 bases: TGTGCCAGCAGCTCCGATCCGGACGGATATCAGCCCCAGCATTTT. Translation: CASSSDPDGYQPQHF.

The CDR3 here is CASSSQKTEAFF. CDR3 bases: TGTGCCAGCAGCTCACAGAAAACTGAAGCTTTCTTT. J is TRBJ1-1 and V is TRBV5-8; D gene ambiguous. V lost 3 bases and J lost 5, with 8 bases in between. CDR1 is SGHTS, CDR2 YDEGEE, per germline. CDR3 length: 12 amino acids.

V usage is TRBV7-3 and J usage is TRBJ2-6; a weak D match, TRBD1 (6 bases). The CDR3 runs to 18 residues. Per germline, CDR1 SGHTA and CDR2 FQGTGA. Trimming removed 4 bases at V and 0 bases at J, with 16 bases between. CDR3 loop: CASSSRRDTFSGANVLTF. CDR3 in DNA: TGTGCCAGCAGCTCTAGACGGGACACTTTCTCTGGGGCCAACGTCCTGACTTTC.

The chain joins TRBV6-1 to TRBJ1-5; 10 bases match TRBD1. V trimming: 0 bases; J trimming: 1 base; junction bases outside the gene matches: 6. The CDR3 is 18 amino acids. Germline-derived CDR1 and CDR2 are MNHNS and SASEGT. The CDR3 nucleotides read TGTGCCAGCAGTGAAGCGGGGACAGGGGCTGAGAGCAATCAGCCCCAGCATTTT. This sequence encodes CASSEAGTGAESNQPQHF.

This chain connects TRBV29-1 to TRBJ2-1; D perhaps matches TRBD1 (5 bases). This CDR3 has 15 residues. Trimming cost V 6 bases and J 5 bases, with 20 bases left between them. Germline CDR1 reads SQVTM; CDR2 reads ANQGSEA. The CDR3 DNA reads as TGCAGCGTCCTCCCCGGTCAGGGCCAAAACAATGAGCAGTTCTTC. Encoded protein: CSVLPGQGQNNEQFF.

This rearrangement joins TRBV7-8 to TRBJ1-4; D possibly corresponds to TRBD1 (5 bases). With 5 bases removed from V and 5 bases from J, the gap between germline ends came to 18 bases. The CDR3 extends over 16 amino acids. The germline V gene encodes CDR1 SGHVS and CDR2 FQNEAQ. DNA of the CDR3: TGTGCCAGCAGCCGACGGGACCGCCAGACGAATGAAAAACTGTTTTTT. This encodes CASSRRDRQTNEKLFF.